This passage covers 30 T cell receptor beta chains from one sample sequenced in a study of T-cell reconstitution after alpha-beta-depleted transplantation in children. A TCRbeta library incorporating unique molecular identifiers was prepared. Via MiXCR, TCRdb re-called the PCR reads, giving one row per CDR3 protein. Here the sample spans roughly 790,000 distinct CDR3 sequences, roughly 15% being singletons. The sample here was PBMCs, mostly from graft donor cells, taken 360 days after TCRalphabeta/CD19-depleted stem cell transplant. The receptors were gathered from a male patient under 18 who had a stem cell transplant for acute lymphoblastic leukemia, so the T cells may come from the graft donor.

The chain carries TRBV27 and TRBJ2-1, with TRBD2 identical over 10 bases. This CDR3 spans 17 amino acids. Looked up from germline, CDR1 is MNHEY and CDR2 is SMNVEV (reference sequence). Unmatched junction bases numbered 12, after V lost 2 bases and J lost 8 bases. The CDR3 loop reads CASSLGTSASYRDEQFF. As DNA, the CDR3 is TGTGCCAGCAGTTTAGGGACTAGCGCGAGTTATAGGGATGAGCAGTTCTTC.

The chain couples TRBV5-1 to TRBJ1-1; D is uncertain. This CDR3 region has 14 residues. Trimming removed 2 bases at V and 6 bases at J, with 14 bases between. Germline V gene sequence: CDR1 SGHRS, CDR2 YFSETQ. CDR3 nucleotides: TGCGCCAGCAGCTTTAAGTCCTGGGAGGCTGAAGCTTTCTTT. The encoded protein is CASSFKSWEAEAFF.

This clonotype showed up just a few times. The chain joins TRBV11-2 to TRBJ2-6; D remains ambiguous. Trimming removed 7 bases at V and 0 bases at J, with 13 bases between. This CDR3 is 16 amino acids long. Germline CDR1 SGHAT, CDR2 FQNNGV. The CDR3, as DNA: TGTGCCAGCATACCCAGTGTTGGCTCTGGGGCCAACGTCCTGACTTTC. Its protein is CASIPSVGSGANVLTF.

This clonotype appeared a few times. V gene TRBV5-1 combines with J gene TRBJ2-5; D may be TRBD1 or TRBD2 (6 bases each). With 1 base removed from V and 6 bases from J, the gap between germline ends came to 16 bases. Germline CDR1 is SGHRS and CDR2 is YFSETQ. The CDR3 is 15 residues long. The CDR3: CASSLSTGARQTQYF. For the CDR3, the DNA is TGCGCCAGCAGCTTGTCGACGGGGGCTCGGCAGACCCAGTACTTC.

The chain uses TRBV5-1 and TRBJ2-7; possibly TRBD1 or TRBD2 for D (6 bases each). Trimming pared 0 bases from V and 5 bases from J, leaving 15 bases between. The CDR3 contains 15 residues. CDR1 is SGHRS, CDR2 YFSETQ, per germline. The CDR3 DNA sequence: TGCGCCAGCAGCTTGGTTTACCGGGGGCCGCACGAGCAGTACTTC. Translated: CASSLVYRGPHEQYF.

In its sample, this clonotype was seen many times. This rearrangement joins TRBV5-1 to TRBJ2-2, with 13 bases matching TRBD2. After removal of 5 bases from V and 7 bases from J, the junction contained 8 bases not matched to a gene. CDR3 size: 16 residues. Germline values: CDR1 SGHRS, CDR2 YFSETQ. The CDR3 here is CASRPGLAGANGELFF. The CDR3, as DNA: TGCGCCAGCAGGCCCGGACTAGCGGGAGCAAACGGGGAGCTGTTTTTT.

In this sample, this clonotype turned up a few times. The chain has TRBV7-8 and TRBJ2-1; 10 bases agree with TRBD2. From germline, CDR1 is SGHVS and CDR2 FQNEAQ. This CDR3 has 17 amino acids. The junction had 13 bases not matched to a gene; V was cut back by 3 bases and J by 8 bases. The CDR3, as DNA: TGTGCCAGCAGCTTTTACCTACTAGCGGGGCGAGGGGATGAGCAGTTCTTC. Amino acid sequence: CASSFYLLAGRGDEQFF.

The chain employs TRBV4-1 and TRBJ2-4; D remains ambiguous. Germline lookup yields CDR1 MGHRA and CDR2 YSYEKL. The V end lost 4 bases, the J end lost 2 bases, and 9 bases lay between the germline ends. This CDR3 has 14 residues. Here the CDR3 DNA reads TGCGCCAGCAGCCCTATAGACCCCAAAAACATTCAGTACTTC. Encoded protein: CASSPIDPKNIQYF.

This sequence joins TRBV5-8 and TRBJ1-1, with D unclear. V dropped 0 bases and J dropped 1 base, with 13 bases sitting between them. The CDR3 extends over 16 amino acids. Germline lookup yields CDR1 SGHTS and CDR2 YDEGEE. The CDR3 sequence is CASSLEVGRENTEAFF. In DNA, the CDR3 is TGTGCCAGCAGCTTGGAGGTGGGCAGAGAGAACACTGAAGCTTTCTTT.

For the CDR3, the DNA is TGCGCCAGCACCCGACACGGGACAAGTTCCTACGAGCAGTACTTC. This gives the protein CASTRHGTSSYEQYF. V gene TRBV5-1 combines with J gene TRBJ2-7; D might be TRBD1 (6 bases). The ends were cut back, 6 bases at V and 1 base at J, with 17 bases in the middle. The germline gives CDR1 SGHRS, CDR2 YFSETQ. The CDR3 is 15 residues long.

This chain joins TRBV5-1 and TRBJ2-7; 8 positions match TRBD1. Germline loops: CDR1 SGHRS, CDR2 YFSETQ. With V trimmed by 4 bases and J by 5 bases, 5 bases remained unmatched. The CDR3 covers 13 residues. CDR3 in DNA: TGCGCCAGCAGCCCGGTGGACAGGGACGAGCAGTACTTC. Its protein product is CASSPVDRDEQYF.

This clonotype was observed at least ten times. V and J are TRBV5-5 and TRBJ2-1, with 8 positions matching TRBD2. Trimming cost V 3 bases and J 9 bases; bases outside gene matches: 2. The length of the CDR3 is 12 residues. Germline values: CDR1 SGHKS, CDR2 YYEKEE (reference sequence). The CDR3, as DNA: TGTGCCAGCAGCTCCCTAGCGGGTGAGCAGTTCTTC. Translation: CASSSLAGEQFF.

The CDR3 region is CASSTGLAAHEQFF. DNA of the CDR3: TGCGCCAGCAGTACGGGACTAGCGGCCCATGAGCAGTTCTTC. The rearrangement links TRBV10-1 to TRBJ2-1; 11 bases fit TRBD2. Germline CDR1 is WNHNN and CDR2 is SYGVQD (reference sequence). V shed 5 bases, J shed 8 bases, and the junction held 5 bases outside the gene matches. The CDR3 sequence is 14 residues long.

There are many counts of this clonotype. This chain connects TRBV29-1 to TRBJ2-1; D uncertain. The length of the CDR3 is 10 residues. V shed 2 bases and J shed 7 bases, with 3 bases lying between them. CDR1 is SQVTM, CDR2 ANQGSEA, per germline. In nucleotides, the CDR3 is TGCAGCGTTGAAATGAATGAGCAGTTCTTC. Protein product: CSVEMNEQFF.

The chain is built from TRBV29-1 and TRBJ2-1; D might be TRBD2 (6 bases). Trimming cost V 1 base and J 9 bases, with 13 bases left between them. Germline loops: CDR1 SQVTM, CDR2 ANQGSEA. The CDR3 runs to 13 residues. CDR3 DNA: TGCAGCGTTGAAGTGGTCAGGGAGGCTGAGCAGTTCTTC. Translated, it gives CSVEVVREAEQFF.

The rearrangement links TRBV29-1 to TRBJ2-5; perhaps TRBD2 as D (6 bases). The V end lost 4 bases, the J end lost 5 bases, and 14 bases lay between the germline ends. The CDR3 runs to 13 residues. CDR1 is SQVTM and CDR2 is ANQGSEA in the germline V gene. The CDR3 reads CSVVEGEVETQYF. Here the CDR3 DNA reads TGCAGCGTTGTAGAAGGGGAGGTGGAGACCCAGTACTTC.

The genes are TRBV7-9 and TRBJ2-3; 9 bases align to TRBD2. This CDR3 comprises 17 residues. CDR1 is SEHNR and CDR2 is FQNEAQ in the germline V gene (reference sequence). V trimming: 1 base; J trimming: 2 bases; junction bases outside the gene matches: 7. CDR3: CASSLGRTSANTDTQYF. For the CDR3, the DNA is TGTGCCAGCAGCTTAGGCCGGACTAGCGCTAACACAGATACGCAGTATTTT.

This clonotype was found a few times. This chain joins TRBV29-1 and TRBJ2-1; 9 bases agree with TRBD2. Germline lookup yields CDR1 SQVTM and CDR2 ANQGSEA. The CDR3 totals 16 residues. The V segment lost 2 bases and the J segment 7 bases; nucleotides outside the gene matches: 12. Here the CDR3 reads CSVEQGLAGLRNEQFF. CDR3 nucleotides: TGCAGCGTTGAACAGGGGCTAGCGGGATTAAGGAATGAGCAGTTCTTC.

This clonotype was seen a handful of times. The chain joins TRBV20-1 to TRBJ2-5, with D tentatively TRBD2 (6 bases). V lost 7 bases and J lost 1, with 13 bases in between. Per the germline V gene, CDR1 is DFQATT and CDR2 is SNEGSKA (reference sequence). CDR3 length equals 13 residues. The CDR3 sequence is CSVGGLAQETQYF. DNA of the CDR3: TGCAGTGTTGGGGGACTTGCCCAAGAGACCCAGTACTTC.

This clonotype was detected a few times. J is TRBJ2-7 and V is TRBV12-3 or TRBV12-4; tentative D call: TRBD2 (5 bases). Trimming removed 2 bases at V and 2 bases at J, with 16 bases between. This CDR3 region has 16 residues. CDR3 coding DNA: TGTGCCAGCAGTTTAAGTCAGCTAGCAGGACCCTACGAGCAGTACTTC. Translation: CASSLSQLAGPYEQYF.

The chain couples TRBV11-2 to TRBJ2-7, with TRBD1 matching over 7 bases. Looked up from germline, CDR1 is SGHAT and CDR2 is FQNNGV. The CDR3 has 15 amino acids. Trimming removed 5 bases from V and 3 bases from J; junction bases left unmatched: 10. CDR3 nucleotides: TGTGCCAGCAGCGTTATCCGGGACAGACACTACGAGCAGTACTTC. It yields the protein CASSVIRDRHYEQYF. Drawing the rest from reference TRBV11-2 and TRBJ2-7, the complete variable domain is EAGVAQSPRYKIIEKRQSVAFWCNPISGHATLYWYQQILGQGPKLLIQFQNNGVVDDSQLPKDRFSAERLKGVDSTLKIQPAKLEDSAVYLCASSVIRDRHYEQYFGPGTRLTVT.

This clonotype has only a few counts. The chain carries TRBV27 and TRBJ1-5; 8 bases align to TRBD1. Germline values: CDR1 MNHEY, CDR2 SMNVEV (reference sequence). The CDR3 has 16 amino acids. J was trimmed by 2 bases and V by 4 bases; bases with no gene match: 7. CDR3 in amino acids: CASSSHSTGGNQPQHF. In DNA, the CDR3 is TGTGCCAGCAGTTCCCACTCGACAGGGGGCAATCAGCCCCAGCATTTT.

This clonotype appeared a few times. V and J are TRBV6-2 or TRBV6-3 and TRBJ2-1; no clear D. The V end lost 2 bases, the J end lost 4 bases, and 9 bases lay between the germline ends. Germline V lookup: CDR1 MNHEY, CDR2 SVGEGT. The CDR3 totals 14 residues. CDR3 nucleotides: TGTGCCAGCAGTTACCGCGAACCTTACAATGAGCAGTTCTTC. It is translated as CASSYREPYNEQFF.

This clonotype has just a few counts. The chain carries TRBV10-3 and TRBJ2-7, with D possibly called TRBD1 or TRBD2 (5 bases each). This CDR3 is built from 18 residues. V lost 8 bases and J 2 bases, leaving 28 bases between the germline ends. Germline-derived CDR1 and CDR2 are ENHRY and SYGVKD. This CDR3 reads CAIGGDRLLTFGTYEQYF. Here the CDR3 DNA reads TGTGCCATCGGGGGAGACAGACTATTAACTTTCGGGACCTACGAGCAGTACTTC.

This clonotype has only a few counts. The gene calls are TRBV11-2 and TRBJ2-7; 9 nucleotides agree with TRBD2. The CDR3 sequence is 15 residues long. From germline, CDR1 is SGHAT and CDR2 FQNNGV. CDR3 sequence reads: CAASGTGGFSYEQYF. DNA for the CDR3: TGTGCGGCTAGCGGGACGGGCGGATTCTCCTACGAGCAGTACTTC.

Many counts were recorded for this clonotype. The rearrangement uses TRBV12-3 or TRBV12-4 and TRBJ2-1; TRBD2 matches 11 bases. The ends lost 6 bases at V and 8 bases at J; junction bases unmatched: 3. The CDR3 covers 13 residues. CDR3 bases: TGTGCCAGCAGACCTAGCGGGAGGCATGAGCAGTTCTTC. It specifies CASRPSGRHEQFF.

This clonotype has ten or more counts. The J gene is TRBJ2-7, the V gene TRBV27, with TRBD2 matching over 10 bases. The CDR3 is made up of 15 amino acids. CDR1 is MNHEY, CDR2 SMNVEV, per germline (reference sequence). After removal of 5 bases from V and 5 bases from J, the junction contained 9 bases not matched to a gene. CDR3 in DNA: TGTGCCAGCAGTCCAATAGCGGGAGGTATCAACGAGCAGTACTTC. Translated, it gives CASSPIAGGINEQYF.

This clonotype was counted only a few times. V usage is TRBV5-4 and J usage is TRBJ2-3; D is perhaps TRBD2 (5 bases). Germline-derived CDR1 and CDR2 are SGHNT and YYREEE (reference sequence). The CDR3 covers 16 residues. Trimming took off 1 base at V and 4 bases at J, with 16 bases between the two ends. The CDR3 DNA sequence: TGTGCCAGCAGCTTGCCCTTGCGGAGGAAGGCAGATACGCAGTATTTT. Translated, it gives CASSLPLRRKADTQYF. Variable domain in full (rest from reference TRBV5-4 and TRBJ2-3): ETGVTQSPTHLIKTRGQQVTLRCSSQSGHNTVSWYQQALGQGPQFIFQYYREEENGRGNFPPRFSGLQFPNYSSELNVNALELDDSALYLCASSLPLRRKADTQYFGPGTRLTVL.

The table lists this clonotype with many counts. The chain combines TRBV5-1 with TRBJ2-7; 9 nucleotides line up with TRBD1. Germline loops: CDR1 SGHRS, CDR2 YFSETQ. This CDR3 comprises 17 residues. After removal of 4 bases from V and 1 base from J, the junction contained 12 bases not matched to a gene. The CDR3 bases are TGCGCCAGCAGCCTGGTGAGGAGCGGGACAGGGTCCTACGAGCAGTACTTC. Protein product: CASSLVRSGTGSYEQYF.

Ten or more counts support this clonotype. J is TRBJ2-1 and V is TRBV24-1, with TRBD2 as a possible D gene (6 bases). This CDR3 is built from 15 residues. V was cut by 2 bases and J by 5 bases, with 12 bases left in between. Germline V gene lookup returns CDR1 KGHDR and CDR2 SFDVKD. This CDR3 is CATSDWGDWHNEQFF. The CDR3 nucleotides are TGTGCCACCAGTGATTGGGGGGACTGGCACAATGAGCAGTTCTTC.